The rows below give T cell receptor beta chains drawn from one sample of a study of blood T cell repertoires in COVID-19. Produced via immunoSEQ multiplex PCR; TCRdb's table is partial and in-frame only. The sample yields roughly 360,000 clones, around 86% seen once. Material: PBMCs or T cells enriched from blood (not recorded which). The receptors derive from a woman between 45 and 60 years old who had recovered from COVID-19. The conserved cysteine and the conserved F or W are not part of the CDR3 here. A D gene is named only where the DNA matches it firmly.

D gene: TRBD1
V gene: TRBV2
J gene: TRBJ1-3
CDR3 protein: ASSEAWGQGRNTIY

D gene: TRBD1
V gene: TRBV6-2/TRBV6-3
J gene: TRBJ2-1
CDR3 protein: ASSSGTDNEQF

D gene: .
V gene: TRBV18
J gene: TRBJ1-1
CDR3 protein: ASSPLIEQKAF

D gene: .
V gene: TRBV6-5
J gene: TRBJ2-2
CDR3 protein: ASSTGFPSTGELF

D gene: .
V gene: TRBV2
J gene: TRBJ2-7
CDR3 protein: ASSPLYEQY

D gene: TRBD1
V gene: TRBV5-6
J gene: TRBJ1-2
CDR3 protein: ASSFRDRGYYGYT

D gene: .
V gene: TRBV11-2
J gene: TRBJ2-7
CDR3 protein: ASSLVYEQY

D gene: .
V gene: TRBV27
J gene: TRBJ1-1
CDR3 protein: ASSLWGRGTEAF

D gene: .
V gene: TRBV5-1
J gene: TRBJ1-2
CDR3 protein: ASSLAGNIYYGYT

D gene: TRBD1
V gene: TRBV7-6
J gene: TRBJ2-1
CDR3 protein: ASTRAGGRSYNEQF

D gene: .
V gene: TRBV18
J gene: TRBJ1-1
CDR3 protein: ASSPGGGGTEAF

D gene: .
V gene: TRBV4-1
J gene: TRBJ1-5
CDR3 protein: ASSQDSGYSNQPQH

D gene: .
V gene: TRBV7-2
J gene: TRBJ2-2
CDR3 protein: ASSLAGGPNTGELF

D gene: .
V gene: TRBV4-2
J gene: TRBJ1-2
CDR3 protein: ASSNPDINYGYT

D gene: .
V gene: TRBV29-1
J gene: TRBJ1-2
CDR3 protein: SVEGGVGYT

D gene: TRBD1
V gene: TRBV19
J gene: TRBJ1-1
CDR3 protein: ASRAWDSPEAF

D gene: TRBD1
V gene: TRBV5-4
J gene: TRBJ2-7
CDR3 protein: ASSAGGQGTYEQY

D gene: .
V gene: TRBV11-2
J gene: TRBJ1-1
CDR3 protein: ASTWTGNTEAF

D gene: TRBD1
V gene: TRBV7-9
J gene: TRBJ2-3
CDR3 protein: ASSLPPSRGRADTQY

D gene: TRBD1
V gene: TRBV5-1
J gene: TRBJ2-7
CDR3 protein: ASSLVFKGTGSSYEQY

D gene: TRBD2
V gene: TRBV29-1
J gene: TRBJ2-7
CDR3 protein: SVDGASGSYEQY

D gene: TRBD1
V gene: TRBV11-3
J gene: TRBJ2-7
CDR3 protein: ASRRGGLQY

D gene: TRBD1
V gene: TRBV19
J gene: TRBJ1-2
CDR3 protein: ASAVTGGLGYT

D gene: .
V gene: TRBV2
J gene: TRBJ1-2
CDR3 protein: ASSESQRGGYGYT

D gene: .
V gene: TRBV5-4
J gene: TRBJ1-1
CDR3 protein: ASSPGGGRPKDTEAF

D gene: .
V gene: TRBV10-2
J gene: TRBJ1-5
CDR3 protein: ASSDPGDQPQH

D gene: .
V gene: TRBV7-9
J gene: TRBJ1-1
CDR3 protein: ASSLSGNTEAF

D gene: .
V gene: TRBV2
J gene: TRBJ1-6
CDR3 protein: ASSAGNSPLH

D gene: TRBD2
V gene: TRBV7-3
J gene: TRBJ2-2
CDR3 protein: ASSLGPGGITGELF

D gene: TRBD1
V gene: TRBV18
J gene: TRBJ1-3
CDR3 protein: ASSPPARGSGNTIY

D gene: .
V gene: TRBV7-2
J gene: TRBJ1-2
CDR3 protein: ASSQTVFYGYT

D gene: TRBD1
V gene: TRBV19
J gene: TRBJ1-4
CDR3 protein: ASSITGTGVGNEKLF

D gene: .
V gene: TRBV30
J gene: TRBJ1-5
CDR3 protein: AWSVQKGQPQH

D gene: TRBD2
V gene: TRBV25-1
J gene: TRBJ2-1
CDR3 protein: ASSDPSGSTNEQF

D gene: .
V gene: TRBV5-1
J gene: TRBJ2-3
CDR3 protein: ASSSNTDTQY

D gene: .
V gene: TRBV19
J gene: TRBJ2-3
CDR3 protein: ASSIEGRGQGTDTQY

D gene: .
V gene: TRBV14
J gene: TRBJ1-1
CDR3 protein: ASSQARLRKAF

D gene: .
V gene: TRBV10-3
J gene: TRBJ1-6
CDR3 protein: ATQQGRDNSPLH